This T cell receptor beta chain was identified in a study of T-cell memory formation after mild COVID-19. TCRdb itself ran the 5' RACE reads through MiXCR, one entry per CDR3 protein. The sample has about 140,000 distinct CDR3 sequences, around 15% seen once; the top ten hold about 27%. The CDR3 totals 15 residues. CDR1 SGHDN and CDR2 FVKESK come from the germline V gene. The junction had 8 bases not matched to a gene; V was cut back by 3 bases and J by 6 bases. This clonotype has ten or more counts. Its antigen is currently unknown. Study results and caveats: The pre-infection memory compartment contained some responding clones, suggesting cross-reactive memory joined. Researchers report contracting CD4+ clones mostly in CM and EM, with CD8+ clones in EMRA. A second wave of clones peaked on day 37, and their SARS-CoV-2 specificity went unconfirmed.

The TCR originated in an adult woman who had mild COVID-19 (a few samples of this study predate the infection). Cell type and time point are not known. The gene calls are TRBV14 and TRBJ2-4, with 7 nucleotides matching TRBD2. The specimen sequenced was PBMCs or a T cell subset sorted from them (not recorded which). CDR3 DNA sequence: TGTGCCAGCAGCCACCCGACTAGCTTCGGAAACATTCAGTACTTC. Residues: CASSHPTSFGNIQYF.